This is a list of T cell receptor beta chains from one sample in a study of blood T cell repertoires in COVID-19. Assay: immunoSEQ multiplex PCR; the TCRdb copy retains only in-frame clones and omits some. This table holds approximately 310,000 clones, roughly 85% found once. The specimen was PBMCs or T cells enriched from blood (not recorded which). The receptors derive from a woman younger than 45 who had been exposed to COVID-19. The CDR3 runs from the conserved cysteine through the conserved F or W. Each record gives: J gene, clone size, V gene, D gene, CDR3 DNA, CDR3 protein. The D gene is left open where the match is weak. The size entry is marked missing in some rows and otherwise reads once, few, many or a size class.

J: TRBJ1-2
size: NA
V: TRBV19
D: TRBD1
DNA: TGTGCCAGTAGTTCTGGGACAGAGACTATCTATGGCTACACCTTC
CDR3: CASSSGTETIYGYTF

J: TRBJ1-5
size: NA
V: TRBV28
D: NA
DNA: TGTGCCAGCAGTTTAAGCGGTCAGCCCCAGCATTTT
CDR3: CASSLSGQPQHF

J: TRBJ1-6
size: NA
V: TRBV14
D: NA
DNA: TGTGCCAGCAGCCAAGAGACGGGGGGTCGTAATTCACCCCTCCACTTT
CDR3: CASSQETGGRNSPLHF

J: TRBJ2-3
size: NA
V: TRBV4-3
D: NA
DNA: TGCGCCAGCAGCCCGGGGGGCCTGCAAGGTACGCAGTATTTT
CDR3: CASSPGGLQGTQYF

J: TRBJ1-2
size: NA
V: TRBV18
D: TRBD1
DNA: TGTGCCAGCTCACCCCCCCAGGGGGCCATCTATGGCTACACCTTC
CDR3: CASSPPQGAIYGYTF

J: TRBJ1-1
size: NA
V: TRBV28
D: NA
DNA: TGTGCCAGCAGTTTAGCAGGCCAGATGAACACTGAAGCTTTCTTT
CDR3: CASSLAGQMNTEAFF

J: TRBJ2-2
size: NA
V: TRBV2
D: NA
DNA: NA
CDR3: CASILDSNTGELFF

J: TRBJ2-3
size: NA
V: TRBV2
D: NA
DNA: TGTGCCGCCGGCAGCGAGATAGATTCTAGCACAGATACGCAGTATTTT
CDR3: CAAGSEIDSSTDTQYF

J: TRBJ1-2
size: NA
V: TRBV4-3
D: NA
DNA: TGCGCCAGCAGCCACACTGACAGAAATAATGGCTACACCTTC
CDR3: CASSHTDRNNGYTF

J: TRBJ2-5
size: NA
V: TRBV23-1
D: TRBD1
DNA: TGCGCCAGCAGTCAATCGGGACAGTGGGCCGCCATTGCGGGGACCCAGTACTTC
CDR3: CASSQSGQWAAIAGTQYF

J: TRBJ1-6
size: NA
V: TRBV19
D: NA
DNA: TGTGCCACCACGGACAGAAGCTCCTATAATTCACCCCTCCACTTT
CDR3: CATTDRSSYNSPLHF

J: TRBJ2-2
size: NA
V: TRBV3-1/TRBV3-2
D: TRBD2
DNA: TGTGCCAGCAGCCAGGCGGGGGGAAGGAACACCGGGGAGCTGTTTTTT
CDR3: CASSQAGGRNTGELFF

J: TRBJ2-7
size: NA
V: TRBV5-1
D: NA
DNA: TGCGCCAGCAGCTTTACAGGGAACGAGCAGTACTTC
CDR3: CASSFTGNEQYF

J: TRBJ2-3
size: NA
V: TRBV6-1
D: NA
DNA: TGTGCCAGCAGTGAAGACTACGCTAGCACAGATACGCAGTATTTT
CDR3: CASSEDYASTDTQYF

J: TRBJ2-2
size: NA
V: TRBV7-6
D: NA
DNA: TGTGCCAGCAGCTTCTTGGCGGGGGCCAACGGGGAGCTGTTTTTT
CDR3: CASSFLAGANGELFF

J: TRBJ1-6
size: NA
V: TRBV27
D: NA
DNA: TGTGCCAGCAGGGGAGGGCCATTTTATTTATCACCCCTCCACTTT
CDR3: CASRGGPFYLSPLHF

J: TRBJ2-7
size: NA
V: TRBV7-8
D: TRBD1
DNA: TGTGCCAGCAGCTTACGCATCTTGACAGGGGCTGACGAGCAGTACTTC
CDR3: CASSLRILTGADEQYF

J: TRBJ2-1
size: NA
V: TRBV6-9
D: NA
DNA: TGTGCCAGCAGGTCCCCCGGGGGTGAGCAGTTCTTC
CDR3: CASRSPGGEQFF

J: TRBJ2-3
size: NA
V: TRBV4-1
D: TRBD2
DNA: TGCGCCAGCAGCCTTAAGATAGCGGGAGTTGACACGCAGTATTTT
CDR3: CASSLKIAGVDTQYF

J: TRBJ1-5
size: NA
V: TRBV19
D: NA
DNA: TGTGCCAGTAGTAAAAGAGGGAATTTCGATAGCAATCAGCCCCAGCATTTT
CDR3: CASSKRGNFDSNQPQHF

J: TRBJ1-5
size: NA
V: TRBV30
D: NA
DNA: TGTGGCGTTTCCCGGGGGGGCGGCAATCAGCCCCAGCATTTT
CDR3: CGVSRGGGNQPQHF

J: TRBJ2-1
size: few
V: TRBV29-1
D: TRBD2
DNA: TGCAGCGTAGGGACTAGCGGGTTAAGGTACAATGAGCAGTTCTTC
CDR3: CSVGTSGLRYNEQFF

J: TRBJ1-4
size: few
V: TRBV5-1
D: NA
DNA: TGCGCCAGCAGCTTGGGGGGTCGGGAGAATGAAAAACTGTTTTTT
CDR3: CASSLGGRENEKLFF

J: TRBJ1-2
size: NA
V: TRBV19
D: NA
DNA: TGTGCCAGTAGGCATGATCGCGAGGGCTACACCTTC
CDR3: CASRHDREGYTF

J: TRBJ1-2
size: NA
V: TRBV27
D: TRBD1
DNA: TGTGCCAGCAGTGCTGGGACAGGGGATGCCTATGGCTACACCTTC
CDR3: CASSAGTGDAYGYTF

J: TRBJ1-2
size: NA
V: TRBV30
D: NA
DNA: TGTGCCTGGAGTGTACTAGGGAGGTACTATGGCTACACCTTC
CDR3: CAWSVLGRYYGYTF

J: TRBJ1-2
size: once
V: TRBV7-2
D: TRBD1
DNA: TGTGCCAGCAGCTTAGACGGCCGGGACAGCCGGGGCTACACCTTC
CDR3: CASSLDGRDSRGYTF

J: TRBJ2-3
size: NA
V: TRBV4-2
D: TRBD2
DNA: TGTGCCAGCAGCCACGTAGCGGGGGGGGATGAAGATACGCAGTATTTT
CDR3: CASSHVAGGDEDTQYF

J: TRBJ2-1
size: NA
V: TRBV24-1
D: TRBD1
DNA: TGTGCCACCCAAAGCCGGGACAGGGGGCTATTCTCGGACAATGAGCAGTTCTTC
CDR3: CATQSRDRGLFSDNEQFF

J: TRBJ1-5
size: NA
V: TRBV27
D: TRBD1
DNA: TGTGCCAGCAGTGGGACAGGGGTCGGGCCCCAGCATTTT
CDR3: CASSGTGVGPQHF